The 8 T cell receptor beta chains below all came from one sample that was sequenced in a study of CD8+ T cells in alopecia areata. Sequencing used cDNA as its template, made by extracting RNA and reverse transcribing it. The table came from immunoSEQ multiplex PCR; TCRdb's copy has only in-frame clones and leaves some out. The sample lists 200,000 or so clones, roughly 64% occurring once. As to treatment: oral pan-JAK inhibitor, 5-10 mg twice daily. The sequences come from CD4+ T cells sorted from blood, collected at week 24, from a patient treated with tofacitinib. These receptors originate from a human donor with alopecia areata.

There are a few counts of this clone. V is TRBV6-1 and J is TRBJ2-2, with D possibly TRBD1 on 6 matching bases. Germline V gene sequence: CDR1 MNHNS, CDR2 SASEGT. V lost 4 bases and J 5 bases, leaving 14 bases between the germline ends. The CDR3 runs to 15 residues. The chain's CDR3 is CASSGQGIGTGELFF. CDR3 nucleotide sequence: TGTGCCAGCAGTGGCCAGGGGATTGGGACCGGGGAGCTGTTTTTT.

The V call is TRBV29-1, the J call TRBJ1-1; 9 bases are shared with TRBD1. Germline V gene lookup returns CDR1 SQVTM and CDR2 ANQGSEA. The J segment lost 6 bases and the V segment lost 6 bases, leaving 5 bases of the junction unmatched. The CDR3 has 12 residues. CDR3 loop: CSVTGGWSEAFF. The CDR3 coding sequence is TGCAGCGTAACAGGGGGCTGGTCTGAAGCTTTCTTT.

The CDR3: CASSRRTGGTDTQYF. In DNA, the CDR3 is TGTGCCAGCAGTCGTCGGACAGGGGGCACAGATACGCAGTATTTT. The chain uses TRBV14 and TRBJ2-3; TRBD1 agrees at 9 bases. The CDR3 consists of 15 residues. Germline V gene lookup returns CDR1 SGHDN and CDR2 FVKESK. V gave up 6 bases and J gave up 1 base; unmatched junction bases: 5.

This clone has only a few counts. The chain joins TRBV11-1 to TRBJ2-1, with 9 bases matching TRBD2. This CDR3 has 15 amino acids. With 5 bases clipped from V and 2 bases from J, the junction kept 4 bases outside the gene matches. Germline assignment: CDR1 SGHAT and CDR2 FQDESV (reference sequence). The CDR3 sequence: CASSRSGRTYNEQFF. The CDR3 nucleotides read TGTGCCAGCAGCCGAAGCGGGAGGACCTACAATGAGCAGTTCTTC.

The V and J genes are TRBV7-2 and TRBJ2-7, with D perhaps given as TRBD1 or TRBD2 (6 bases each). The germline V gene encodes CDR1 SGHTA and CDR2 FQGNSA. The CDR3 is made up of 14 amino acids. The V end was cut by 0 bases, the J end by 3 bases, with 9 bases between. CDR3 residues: CASSLARGLYEQYF. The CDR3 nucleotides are TGTGCCAGCAGCTTAGCACGGGGGCTCTACGAGCAGTACTTC.

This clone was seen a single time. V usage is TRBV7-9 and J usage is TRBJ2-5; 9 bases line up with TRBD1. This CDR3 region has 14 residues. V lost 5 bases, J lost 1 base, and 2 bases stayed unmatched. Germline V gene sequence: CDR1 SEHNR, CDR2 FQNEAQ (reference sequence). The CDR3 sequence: CASSRGQGQETQYF. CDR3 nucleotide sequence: TGTGCCAGCAGCCGGGGACAGGGCCAAGAGACCCAGTACTTC.

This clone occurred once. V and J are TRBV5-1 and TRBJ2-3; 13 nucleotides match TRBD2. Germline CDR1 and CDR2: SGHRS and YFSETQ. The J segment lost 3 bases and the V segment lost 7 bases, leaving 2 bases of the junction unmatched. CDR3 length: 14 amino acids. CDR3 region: CASGGLAGTDTQYF. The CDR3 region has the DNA TGCGCCAGCGGGGGACTAGCGGGGACAGATACGCAGTATTTT. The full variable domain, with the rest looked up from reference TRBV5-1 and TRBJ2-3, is KAGVTQTPRYLIKTRGQQVTLSCSPISGHRSVSWYQQTPGQGLQFLFEYFSETQRNKGNFPGRFSGRQFSNSRSEMNVSTLELGDSALYLCASGGLAGTDTQYFGPGTRLTVL.

CDR3 coding DNA: TGTGCCAGCAGCCCCGGAGGGGAAGACCAAGAGACCCAGTACTTC. It is translated as CASSPGGEDQETQYF. The chain combines TRBV9 with TRBJ2-5; tentative D call: TRBD2 (6 bases). This CDR3 contains 15 residues. CDR1 is SGDLS and CDR2 is YYNGEE in the germline V gene. Trimming removed 4 bases at V and 0 bases at J, with 13 bases between.